This T cell receptor beta chain was observed in a study of T cell changes during pregnancy in multiple sclerosis. CDR1 is LNHDA and CDR2 is SQIVND in the germline V gene (reference sequence). Trimming removed 5 bases from V and 4 bases from J, with 5 bases in between. CDR3 length: 11 amino acids. This table comes from immunoSEQ multiplex PCR, and its TCRdb copy is limited to in-frame clones, with some not included. The table includes around 36,000 clones, about 92% detected once. In its sample, this clone ranks as medium-sized. A much larger clonotype is one base distant, so this may be a read error. The receptor's source is a female donor with multiple sclerosis, enrolled in a pregnancy study. This chain links TRBV19 with TRBJ1-2; no reliable D call. This specimen was CD8+ T cells from peripheral blood mononuclear cells, taken in the first trimester of pregnancy. The CDR3, as DNA: TGTGCCAGTAGTCACAGCTATGGCTACACCTTC. Translated: CASSHSYGYTF.